Presented here are 11 T cell receptor beta chains from one specimen sequenced in a study of blood T cell repertoires in COVID-19. The data were produced by immunoSEQ multiplex PCR, yet TCRdb's version contains in-frame clones alone and is incomplete. The sample consists of about 50,000 clones, about 83% of them appearing once. Source material: peripheral blood. All receptors derive from a woman in her sixties with acute or convalescent COVID-19.

V usage is TRBV6-4 and J usage is TRBJ1-1; 7 bases fit TRBD1. CDR1 MRHNA and CDR2 SNTAGT come from the germline V gene. The CDR3 runs 13 residues. V trimming: 3 bases; J trimming: 8 bases; junction bases outside the gene matches: 6. In nucleotides, the CDR3 is TGTGCCAGCAGTGATGAAGTAGGGGGCGAAGCTTTCTTT. Its protein product is CASSDEVGGEAFF.

The chain combines TRBV19 with TRBJ1-5; D is ambiguous. Per germline, CDR1 LNHDA and CDR2 SQIVND (reference sequence). V was clipped by 3 bases and J by 7 bases, with 10 bases between them. There are 13 residues in the CDR3. In nucleotides, the CDR3 is TGTGCCAGTAGTATTGGCGGCCAGCAGCCCCAGCATTTT. Amino acid sequence: CASSIGGQQPQHF.

The chain recombines TRBV7-8 with TRBJ1-2, with D tentatively TRBD1 (5 bases). The CDR3 totals 14 residues. Per germline, CDR1 SGHVS and CDR2 FQNEAQ. Trimming removed 5 bases from V and 5 bases from J, with 15 bases in between. The CDR3 coding sequence is TGTGCCAGCAGCCAAAACGCAGGGAAGTATGGCTACACCTTC. Translation: CASSQNAGKYGYTF.

This chain joins TRBV5-1 and TRBJ2-7, with 8 positions matching TRBD1. The V gene end was trimmed by 4 bases and the J gene end by 2 bases; junction bases not matched to a gene: 11. This CDR3 is built from 16 residues. Germline V gene sequence: CDR1 SGHRS, CDR2 YFSETQ. The CDR3 sequence: CASSATLTGVAYEQYF. For the CDR3, the DNA is TGCGCCAGCAGCGCCACCTTGACAGGGGTGGCCTACGAGCAGTACTTC.

In this sample, this clone turned up once. The J gene is TRBJ1-4, the V gene TRBV4-1, with D maybe TRBD1 (6 bases). This CDR3 spans 17 amino acids. Germline CDR1 and CDR2: MGHRA and YSYEKL. V lost 4 bases, J lost 3 bases, and 18 bases lay in between. This CDR3 is CASSRDTGSTANEKLFF. CDR3 nucleotide sequence: TGCGCCAGCAGCCGAGATACAGGGTCGACGGCTAATGAAAAACTGTTTTTT.

J is TRBJ1-2 and V is TRBV10-3, with a tentative D call TRBD1 (6 bases). The CDR3 length is 13 residues. The V and J ends lost 5 bases and 3 bases respectively, with 10 bases between them. CDR1 ENHRY and CDR2 SYGVKD come from the germline V gene. The CDR3, as DNA: TGTGCCATCAGTTCAGGGGCGGACTATGGCTACACCTTC. This translates into CAISSGADYGYTF.

V and J are TRBV19 and TRBJ1-5; possible D gene TRBD1, 5 bases. CDR3 length: 16 amino acids. Germline CDR1 is LNHDA and CDR2 is SQIVND (reference sequence). V was cut by 0 bases and J by 3 bases, with 12 bases left in between. The CDR3 sequence: CASSIERTRINQPQHF. The CDR3, as DNA: TGTGCCAGTAGTATAGAAAGGACAAGGATCAATCAGCCCCAGCATTTT.

The V and J genes are TRBV4-1 and TRBJ1-2; D not certain. Germline CDR1 MGHRA, CDR2 YSYEKL. This CDR3 has 12 residues. Trimming took 1 base from V and 4 from J, leaving 4 bases between them. CDR3 loop: CASSQVGYGYTF. DNA for the CDR3: TGCGCCAGCAGCCAAGTCGGCTATGGCTACACCTTC.

This chain joins TRBV5-1 and TRBJ1-2, with a weak D call TRBD1 (5 bases). The CDR3 totals 17 residues. CDR1 is SGHRS, CDR2 YFSETQ, per germline. Trimming shortened V by 4 bases and J by 0 bases, and 19 bases separated the two germline ends. The chain's CDR3 is CASSITQGGSANYGYTF. CDR3 nucleotide sequence: TGCGCCAGCAGCATAACTCAGGGAGGCTCGGCTAACTATGGCTACACCTTC.

This clone was recorded only once. This sequence joins TRBV5-6 and TRBJ2-3; a possible D gene is TRBD1 (6 bases). The ends were cut back, 1 base at V and 5 bases at J, with 11 bases in the middle. This CDR3 has 14 amino acids. The V gene's germline CDR1 is SGHDT and CDR2 YYEEEE. CDR3 loop: CASSLPRGIDTQYF. The CDR3 DNA reads as TGTGCCAGCAGCTTGCCCAGGGGAATAGATACGCAGTATTTT.

The V call is TRBV27, the J call TRBJ1-5; TRBD1 is a possible D gene (5 bases). V was trimmed by 5 bases and J by 5 bases, leaving 16 bases between them. Germline assignment: CDR1 MNHEY and CDR2 SMNVEV (reference sequence). This CDR3 comprises 15 residues. The CDR3 loop reads CASSPWASGDQPQHF. CDR3 sequence (DNA): TGTGCCAGCAGTCCGTGGGCTTCGGGGGATCAGCCCCAGCATTTT.